Listed here are 27 T cell receptor beta chains from one sample, sequenced in a study of CD8 T cells in ankylosing spondylitis. TCRdb ran MiXCR on the 5' RACE reads and lists one entry per CDR3 protein. The sample has about 300,000 distinct CDR3 sequences; 11% are singletons. Source material: blood, either unsorted or a sorted T cell fraction (not recorded which). These receptor sequences come from a female donor with ankylosing spondylitis or in good health (not recorded which).

The CDR3 loop is CASSQVPGRDEQYF. The CDR3 DNA sequence: TGCGCCAGCAGCCAAGTACCAGGGAGGGACGAGCAGTACTTC. The rearrangement joins TRBV4-1 to TRBJ2-7, with TRBD2 matching over 7 bases. Germline trimming cut 1 base from V and 5 bases from J; bases unmatched to any gene: 5. The CDR3 is made up of 14 amino acids. Germline V gene lookup returns CDR1 MGHRA and CDR2 YSYEKL.

This clonotype was picked up many times. This chain links TRBV5-1 with TRBJ2-1; D remains ambiguous. This CDR3 comprises 13 residues. Per germline, CDR1 SGHRS and CDR2 YFSETQ. Trimming took 0 bases from V and 9 from J, leaving 10 bases between them. The CDR3 is CASSLGSVGEQFF. The CDR3, as DNA: TGCGCCAGCAGCTTGGGCTCAGTGGGTGAGCAGTTCTTC.

This clonotype was counted at least ten times. The chain combines TRBV12-3 or TRBV12-4 with TRBJ1-2; the D gene is possibly TRBD1 (5 bases). The CDR3 is made up of 16 amino acids. Trimming took 4 bases from V and 2 from J, leaving 17 bases between them. CDR3 region: CASSYTSAGFNYGYTF. Written as DNA, the CDR3 is TGTGCCAGCAGTTACACCTCCGCAGGGTTCAACTATGGCTACACCTTC.

In its sample, this clonotype was seen a few times. This chain links TRBV12-3 or TRBV12-4 with TRBJ1-2; 9 bases match TRBD1. V was clipped by 3 bases and J by 14 bases; unmatched bases: 4. The length of the CDR3 is 11 residues. The CDR3 DNA is TGTGCCAGCAGTTTCCGGGACAGGGTTACCTTC. Protein sequence: CASSFRDRVTF.

This clonotype was recorded a few times. The V call is TRBV27, the J call TRBJ2-7; D may correspond to TRBD1 or TRBD2 (6 bases each). The germline V gene has CDR1 MNHEY and CDR2 SMNVEV (reference sequence). Between the trimmed V and J ends, which lost 3 bases and 5 bases, there was a span of 17 bases. The CDR3 has 15 amino acids. CDR3 sequence: CASSFGEGGWNEQYF. CDR3 nucleotide sequence: TGTGCCAGCAGTTTTGGCGAGGGGGGTTGGAACGAGCAGTACTTC.

About this clonotype: A much bigger clone sits one base away, suggesting this may be a read error. The genes are TRBV6-1 and TRBJ1-6; TRBD1 is a possible D gene (6 bases). This CDR3 region has 14 residues. Between the trimmed V and J ends, which lost 6 bases and 8 bases, there was a span of 14 bases. Looked up from germline, CDR1 is MNHNS and CDR2 is SASEGT. CDR3: CASSRRGGYSPLHF. The CDR3 DNA sequence: TGTGCCAGCAGCCGGAGGGGGGGTTATTCACCCCTCCACTTT.

This clonotype has at least ten counts. The J gene is TRBJ2-7, the V gene TRBV5-1, with a weak D call TRBD2 (6 bases). V dropped 5 bases and J dropped 3 bases, with 9 bases sitting between them. In germline, CDR1 is SGHRS, CDR2 YFSETQ. The CDR3 extends over 12 amino acids. CDR3: CASRDSGYEQYF. In DNA, the CDR3 is TGCGCCAGCAGGGATAGCGGCTACGAGCAGTACTTC. Full variable domain (outside the CDR3, taken from reference TRBV5-1 and TRBJ2-7): KAGVTQTPRYLIKTRGQQVTLSCSPISGHRSVSWYQQTPGQGLQFLFEYFSETQRNKGNFPGRFSGRQFSNSRSEMNVSTLELGDSALYLCASRDSGYEQYFGPGTRLTVT.

This clonotype was detected a few times. The gene calls are TRBV4-1 and TRBJ2-1, with 8 nucleotides matching TRBD2. V was clipped by 3 bases and J by 9 bases; unmatched bases: 10. Germline V gene data show CDR1 as MGHRA and CDR2 as YSYEKL. The CDR3 runs to 15 residues. The CDR3 DNA follows: TGCGCCAGCAGCCAGCTCGGGAGGGCCGGCCGTGAGCAGTTCTTC. The encoded protein is CASSQLGRAGREQFF.

This clonotype was seen repeatedly, ten times or more. This chain joins TRBV6-1 and TRBJ2-5, with 8 positions matching TRBD1. There are 16 residues in the CDR3. The germline V gene encodes CDR1 MNHNS and CDR2 SASEGT. Trimming took 6 bases from V and 5 from J; bases not matched to a gene: 14. The CDR3 nucleotides are TGTGCCAGCAGCTTTATTAGACAGGGGATAATGGAGACCCAGTACTTC. Its translation: CASSFIRQGIMETQYF.

This clonotype occurred many times. CDR3 protein: CSAWTGLNTEAFF. The DNA for the CDR3 is TGCAGCGCTTGGACAGGTTTGAACACTGAAGCTTTCTTT. The gene calls are TRBV29-1 and TRBJ1-1; TRBD1 aligns across 7 bases. V lost 7 bases and J lost 0; bases outside the gene matches: 5. This CDR3 comprises 13 residues. The germline gives CDR1 SQVTM, CDR2 ANQGSEA.

Only a few counts were recorded for this clonotype. The chain combines TRBV20-1 with TRBJ2-2; 8 nucleotides align to TRBD2. The germline V gene encodes CDR1 DFQATT and CDR2 SNEGSKA (reference sequence). The CDR3 consists of 16 residues. Trimming took 0 bases from V and 5 from J; bases not matched to a gene: 8. The CDR3 is CSAREVTSGGTGELFF. CDR3 bases: TGCAGTGCTAGAGAGGTTACCAGCGGGGGAACCGGGGAGCTGTTTTTT.

This clonotype came up a few times. The CDR3 end shows no conserved phenylalanine or tryptophan, and so a read error is likely. The limits of the CDR3 on the DNA are not certain, so only TCRdb's listed CDR3 is given. This rearrangement joins TRBV6-4 to TRBJ2-7. Both ends counted, the CDR3 spans 9 residues. The germline V gene has CDR1 MRHNA and CDR2 SNTAGT. CDR3 protein: CASRTVRGS.

For this clonotype: This may be a read error, as it is one base from a much larger clone. This is likely a read error, given that the CDR3 carries no conserved phenylalanine or tryptophan at its end. In nucleotides, the CDR3 is TGCAGTGCTAGAAGGTCTGGGGCCAACGTCCTGACTTAC. This gives the protein CSARRSGANVLTY. This sequence joins TRBV20-1 and TRBJ2-6; D unresolved. CDR1 is DFQATT, CDR2 SNEGSKA, per germline (reference sequence). The CDR3 contains 13 residues. The ends were cut back, 2 bases at V and 1 base at J, with 3 bases in the middle.

V usage is TRBV4-1 and J usage is TRBJ2-1; no reliable D call. The CDR3 has 14 residues. The V end lost 0 bases, the J end lost 2 bases, and 5 bases lay between the germline ends. From germline, CDR1 is MGHRA and CDR2 YSYEKL. The CDR3 here is CASSQESAYNEQFF. The CDR3 DNA follows: TGCGCCAGCAGCCAAGAGTCAGCCTACAATGAGCAGTTCTTC.

This clonotype has a count of ten or more. The chain couples TRBV12-3 or TRBV12-4 to TRBJ2-1, with 11 bases lining up with TRBD2. CDR3 length: 17 amino acids. The ends lost 1 base at V and 7 bases at J; junction bases unmatched: 9. CDR3 nucleotide sequence: TGTGCCAGCAGTTTAGGGGTTAGCGGGAGGGCCAGGAATGAGCAGTTCTTC. Translated: CASSLGVSGRARNEQFF.

This clonotype has at least ten counts. The chain couples TRBV18 to TRBJ1-6; D is unresolved. V lost 0 bases and J lost 0, with 3 bases in between. Germline lookup yields CDR1 KGHSH and CDR2 LQKENI. The CDR3 extends over 15 amino acids. CDR3 nucleotide sequence: TGTGCCAGCTCACCACCAAGCTCCTATAATTCACCCCTCCACTTT. Translation: CASSPPSSYNSPLHF.

This clonotype was seen only once. This clone may be a read error of a much larger clone one base away. The CDR3 DNA is TGCAGTGCTAGTCCCCCGATTTCCCACGAGCAGTACTTC. Protein sequence: CSASPPISHEQYF. The chain is built from TRBV20-1 and TRBJ2-7; D unclear. This CDR3 spans 13 amino acids. Trimming removed 3 bases from V and 5 bases from J, with 14 bases in between. Per germline, CDR1 DFQATT and CDR2 SNEGSKA (reference sequence).

The table lists this clonotype with many counts. V gene TRBV20-1 combines with J gene TRBJ2-2; D is possibly TRBD2 (6 bases). The length of the CDR3 is 14 residues. CDR1 is DFQATT, CDR2 SNEGSKA, per germline (reference sequence). The V end was cut by 0 bases, the J end by 8 bases, with 13 bases between. The CDR3 DNA reads TGCAGTGCTAGAGATCCGCTAGCGTCAGGGGAGCTGTTTTTT. It yields the protein CSARDPLASGELFF.

This clonotype was seen at least ten times. This chain connects TRBV5-1 to TRBJ2-3; 9 bases line up with TRBD1. Germline-derived CDR1 and CDR2 are SGHRS and YFSETQ. CDR3 size: 18 residues. J was trimmed by 3 bases and V by 0 bases; bases with no gene match: 11. CDR3 in DNA: TGCGCCAGCAGCTTGGGGGACAGGGCCCCTCTTGGGACAGATACGCAGTATTTT. It codes for CASSLGDRAPLGTDTQYF.

About this clonotype itself: This may stem from a read error, because a much larger clone lies one nucleotide away. The DNA of the CDR3 is TGCTGTGCTCACACAAAGTACGAGCAGTACTTC. Amino acid sequence: CCAHTKYEQYF. The chain links TRBV20-1 to TRBJ2-7, with D unclear. The CDR3 has 11 residues. Looked up from germline, CDR1 is DFQATT and CDR2 is SNEGSKA (reference sequence).

Ten or more counts support this clonotype. The chain couples TRBV7-2 to TRBJ2-2; 9 nucleotides match TRBD2. Germline assignment: CDR1 SGHTA and CDR2 FQGNSA. V was pared by 1 base and J by 9 bases, with 9 bases of the junction left unmatched. The length of the CDR3 is 16 residues. The CDR3 coding sequence is TGTGCCAGCAGCTTAGTCTCAGCGGGGGGCGGCAGGGAGCTGTTTTTT. Amino acid sequence: CASSLVSAGGGRELFF.

This clonotype was picked up many times. V is TRBV5-1 and J is TRBJ2-1, with 7 positions matching TRBD1. The CDR3 extends over 13 amino acids. Trimming at V came to 4 bases and at J to 4 bases, leaving 2 bases not matched to a gene. Germline V gives CDR1 SGHRS, CDR2 YFSETQ. The CDR3 is CASSVGQYNEQFF. In DNA, the CDR3 is TGCGCCAGCAGCGTGGGACAGTACAATGAGCAGTTCTTC.

The chain uses TRBV20-1 and TRBJ2-3; 11 bases match TRBD2. V lost 1 base to trimming and J lost 0 bases; unmatched junction nucleotides: 12. Germline CDR1 is DFQATT and CDR2 is SNEGSKA (reference sequence). The CDR3 length is 19 residues. CDR3 in amino acids: CSARVPRLAGFSSTDTQYF. CDR3 nucleotide sequence: TGCAGTGCTAGAGTCCCCAGACTAGCGGGATTCTCTAGCACAGATACGCAGTATTTT.

This clonotype has only a few counts. V gene TRBV7-2 combines with J gene TRBJ1-4; perhaps TRBD1 as D (5 bases). The germline V and J ends were trimmed by 2 bases and 7 bases, with 14 bases remaining between them. The CDR3 extends over 15 amino acids. Looked up from germline, CDR1 is SGHTA and CDR2 is FQGNSA. CDR3 protein: CASSLKAGWFEKLFF. The DNA of the CDR3 is TGTGCCAGCAGCTTAAAGGCAGGGTGGTTTGAAAAACTGTTTTTT.

The chain combines TRBV7-2 with TRBJ2-3; D is perhaps TRBD1 or TRBD2 (5 bases each). CDR3 length: 16 amino acids. Trimming took off 3 bases at V and 0 bases at J, with 13 bases between the two ends. Germline assignment: CDR1 SGHTA and CDR2 FQGNSA. The CDR3 DNA reads as TGTGCCAGCAGCTTTACCGGGACCACTAGCACAGATACGCAGTATTTT. Its protein is CASSFTGTTSTDTQYF.

This chain links TRBV11-2 with TRBJ2-7, with 8 bases matching TRBD1. Germline-derived CDR1 and CDR2 are SGHAT and FQNNGV. The CDR3 has 18 residues. J lost 1 base, V lost 4 bases, and 15 bases had no gene match. The CDR3 coding sequence is TGTGCCAGCAGCTCCCGAGGGACAGGCAAAAAGGCTTCCTACGAGCAGTACTTC. It yields the protein CASSSRGTGKKASYEQYF.

This clonotype was counted between two and nine times. This chain connects TRBV7-8 to TRBJ1-5; D may be TRBD1 (6 bases). Trimming left V 5 bases short and J 5 bases short, with 10 bases between. The CDR3 covers 13 residues. Germline V gene lookup returns CDR1 SGHVS and CDR2 FQNEAQ. The CDR3 here is CASSVDSYQPQHF. CDR3 nucleotide sequence: TGTGCCAGCAGCGTGGACAGCTATCAGCCCCAGCATTTT.